Listed below are T cell receptor beta chains from one sample, sequenced in a study of T cell repertoires in cytomegalovirus infection. TCRdb called the reads again in MiXCR, with one record for every CDR3 protein. The sample has around 280,000 distinct CDR3 sequences; roughly an eighth are singletons. Sequencing was carried out using PBMCs. The receptors were gathered from a human donor in good health (CMV status not recorded). Some clones in this sample may be carry-over from other donors' samples. The conserved cysteine and the conserved F or W are not part of the CDR3 here. The order of the fields is CDR3 protein, CDR3 length, J gene, V gene.

CDR3: ASRRIAVLYPTDTQY; length: 15; J: TRBJ2-3; V: TRBV5-1
CDR3: ASSPDRAVSPLH; length: 12; J: TRBJ1-6; V: TRBV27
CDR3: ASSSGWARTEAF; length: 12; J: TRBJ1-1; V: TRBV2
CDR3: ASSLGGNLNYGYT; length: 13; J: TRBJ1-2; V: TRBV5-4
CDR3: ASSPTGGRETQY; length: 12; J: TRBJ2-5; V: TRBV7-2
CDR3: ASSRKGQGNEKLF; length: 13; J: TRBJ1-4; V: TRBV12-3/TRBV12-4
CDR3: ASSIAPGTGGYTEAF; length: 15; J: TRBJ1-1; V: TRBV19
CDR3: ASSQEVGRYGGYT; length: 13; J: TRBJ1-2; V: TRBV4-1
CDR3: ASSPGTDRTEAF; length: 12; J: TRBJ1-1; V: TRBV7-2
CDR3: SAYREIVKNIQY; length: 12; J: TRBJ2-4; V: TRBV20-1
CDR3: SVERDRTNTQY; length: 11; J: TRBJ2-3; V: TRBV29-1
CDR3: SGRGGANTQY; length: 10; J: TRBJ2-3; V: TRBV20-1
CDR3: ASSLGPGGYAEQF; length: 13; J: TRBJ2-1; V: TRBV7-2
CDR3: ASSSGGLGNEQF; length: 12; J: TRBJ2-1; V: TRBV19
CDR3: SATGTTSQETQY; length: 12; J: TRBJ2-5; V: TRBV20-1
CDR3: SVKGQGNTEAF; length: 11; J: TRBJ1-1; V: TRBV29-1
CDR3: ASSDPPSQETQY; length: 12; J: TRBJ2-5; V: TRBV2
CDR3: SVWPVSTDTQY; length: 11; J: TRBJ2-3; V: TRBV29-1
CDR3: ASSSPRGIEKLF; length: 12; J: TRBJ1-4; V: TRBV11-2
CDR3: ASSYSLKGTSGTYNEQF; length: 17; J: TRBJ2-1; V: TRBV6-2/TRBV6-3
CDR3: ASSLVTSGRAGGEQF; length: 15; J: TRBJ2-1; V: TRBV7-8
CDR3: ASSFTGTVSQETQY; length: 14; J: TRBJ2-5; V: TRBV28
CDR3: SVPLEGDGYT; length: 10; J: TRBJ1-2; V: TRBV29-1
CDR3: ASSSYGTGDEQY; length: 12; J: TRBJ2-7; V: TRBV5-4
CDR3: ASSSQMTATYEQY; length: 13; J: TRBJ2-7; V: TRBV7-6
CDR3: SARDVGGSYEQY; length: 12; J: TRBJ2-7; V: TRBV20-1
CDR3: ASSSQPGAGSGSPLH; length: 15; J: TRBJ1-6; V: TRBV28
CDR3: ASSWRGANTEAF; length: 12; J: TRBJ1-1; V: TRBV5-6
CDR3: SAKSYSGGETQY; length: 12; J: TRBJ2-5; V: TRBV29-1
CDR3: ASKAAGSKYEQY; length: 12; J: TRBJ2-7; V: TRBV6-1
CDR3: ASSSPAAGHDNEQF; length: 14; J: TRBJ2-1; V: TRBV28
CDR3: ASTPGQGHTEAF; length: 12; J: TRBJ1-1; V: TRBV5-1
CDR3: ASSSPRLAGNEQF; length: 13; J: TRBJ2-1; V: TRBV28
CDR3: ASSGQGSEKLF; length: 11; J: TRBJ1-4; V: TRBV25-1
CDR3: ASSPVSAGKMYEQY; length: 14; J: TRBJ2-7; V: TRBV6-5
CDR3: SGIGGTGPEAF; length: 11; J: TRBJ1-1; V: TRBV29-1
CDR3: ASSLYPDRGAF; length: 11; J: TRBJ1-1; V: TRBV27
CDR3: ASRDDSNQPQH; length: 11; J: TRBJ1-5; V: TRBV12-3/TRBV12-4
CDR3: ASSLVGTGNEAAF; length: 13; J: TRBJ1-1; V: TRBV11-2
CDR3: ASSSSMGVIMNTEAF; length: 15; J: TRBJ1-1; V: TRBV6-2/TRBV6-3
CDR3: ASTPWGTGGGSGELF; length: 15; J: TRBJ2-2; V: TRBV6-1
CDR3: SASKRGGVTEAF; length: 12; J: TRBJ1-1; V: TRBV20-1
CDR3: ASSLLGRMNTEAF; length: 13; J: TRBJ1-1; V: TRBV7-2
CDR3: ASSYSDRVNEQY; length: 12; J: TRBJ2-7; V: TRBV6-2/TRBV6-3
CDR3: ASSLDTGRYT; length: 10; J: TRBJ1-2; V: TRBV7-2